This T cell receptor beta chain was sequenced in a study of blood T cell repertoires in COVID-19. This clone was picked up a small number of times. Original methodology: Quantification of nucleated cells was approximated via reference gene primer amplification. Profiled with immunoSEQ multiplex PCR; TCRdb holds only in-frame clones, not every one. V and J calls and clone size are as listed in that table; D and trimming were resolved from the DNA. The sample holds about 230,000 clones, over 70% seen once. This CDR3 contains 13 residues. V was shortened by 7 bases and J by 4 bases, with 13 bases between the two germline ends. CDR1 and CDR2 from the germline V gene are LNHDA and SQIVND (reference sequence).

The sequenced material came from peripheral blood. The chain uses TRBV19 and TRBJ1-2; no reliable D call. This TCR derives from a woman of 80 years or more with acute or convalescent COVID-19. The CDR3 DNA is TGTGCCAGTATTCGGGGAGGCGGCTATGGCTACACCTTC. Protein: CASIRGGGYGYTF.